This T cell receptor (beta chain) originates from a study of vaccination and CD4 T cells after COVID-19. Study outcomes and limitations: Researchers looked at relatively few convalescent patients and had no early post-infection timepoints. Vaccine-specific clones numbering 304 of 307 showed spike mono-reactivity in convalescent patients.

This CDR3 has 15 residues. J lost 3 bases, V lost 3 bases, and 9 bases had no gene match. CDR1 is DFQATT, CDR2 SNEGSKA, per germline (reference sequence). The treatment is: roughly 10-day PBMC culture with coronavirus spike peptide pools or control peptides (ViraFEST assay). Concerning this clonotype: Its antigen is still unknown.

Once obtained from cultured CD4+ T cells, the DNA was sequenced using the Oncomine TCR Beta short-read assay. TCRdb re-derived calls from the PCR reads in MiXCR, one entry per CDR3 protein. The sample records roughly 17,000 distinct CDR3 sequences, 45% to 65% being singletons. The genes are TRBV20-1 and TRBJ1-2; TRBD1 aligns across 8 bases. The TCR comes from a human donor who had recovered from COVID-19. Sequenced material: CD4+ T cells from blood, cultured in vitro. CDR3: CSASTKPGGDYGYTF. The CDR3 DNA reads TGCAGTGCTAGTACCAAGCCAGGGGGCGACTATGGCTACACCTTC.